Following are 3 T cell receptor beta chains from one sample sequenced in a study of radiation and T cells in renal cell carcinoma. Time point meaning: baseline pretreatment blood. The treatment is: 15 Gy SBRT to primary tumor, nephrectomy 4 weeks later. Data came from immunoSEQ multiplex PCR; TCRdb stores just in-frame clones and leaves some out. The top ten clones hold approximately 12% of a sample with about 150,000 clones, roughly 90% of them seen once. Material: blood, obtained from a patient whose treatment included radiotherapy and nephrectomy. The receptors here all came from a woman aged 50 to 60 with renal cell carcinoma.

This chain uses TRBV15 with TRBJ2-7; D may be TRBD1 (6 bases). V was trimmed by 5 bases and J by 0 bases, leaving 17 bases between them. CDR1 and CDR2 from the germline V gene are LNHNV and YYDKDF (reference sequence). This CDR3 region has 16 residues. This chain's CDR3 is CATSWGQTVSSYEQYF. DNA for the CDR3: TGTGCCACCAGCTGGGGGCAGACAGTAAGCTCCTACGAGCAGTACTTC.

The chain is built from TRBV9 and TRBJ2-6; D is uncertain. With 0 bases removed from V and 4 bases from J, the gap between germline ends came to 11 bases. The CDR3 contains 16 residues. The germline V gene has CDR1 SGDLS and CDR2 YYNGEE. The CDR3, as DNA: TGTGCCAGCAGCGTAGATGGAAGGTCCGGGGCCAACGTCCTGACTTTC. The encoded protein is CASSVDGRSGANVLTF. Filled out from reference TRBV9 and TRBJ2-6, the complete variable domain reads DSGVTQTPKHLITATGQRVTLRCSPRSGDLSVYWYQQSLDQGLQFLIQYYNGEERAKGNILERFSAQQFPDLHSELNLSSLELGDSALYFCASSVDGRSGANVLTFGAGSRLTVL.

The chain is built from TRBV15 and TRBJ2-7; D gene ambiguous. Germline CDR1 reads LNHNV; CDR2 reads YYDKDF (reference sequence). The length of the CDR3 is 16 residues. V lost 0 bases, J lost 0 bases, and 12 bases lay in between. CDR3: CATSREKDINSYEQYF. The CDR3 DNA is TGTGCCACCAGCAGAGAGAAGGATATTAACTCCTACGAGCAGTACTTC.